This TCR beta chain was retrieved from a study of shared clonotypes between healthy human individuals. In germline, CDR1 is MNHNS, CDR2 SASEGT. The trim removed 10 bases at V and 1 base at J, leaving 8 bases unmatched. The CDR3 sequence is 15 residues long. The donors were all Caucasian adults (living in Nashville, Tennessee). The assay was immunoSEQ multiplex PCR, and TCRdb's table has in-frame clones only and misses some. The sample lists 550,000 to 800,000 clones, less than 85% seen once, with under 2% in the top ten. What was sequenced was memory CD4+ T cells sorted from blood. Subset here: CD45RA-negative fraction. This TCR was sampled from a young woman in good health. The rearrangement uses TRBV6-1 and TRBJ1-5; the match to TRBD1 covers 9 bases. This CDR3 reads CATRTGGASNQPQHF. CDR3 in DNA: TGTGCCACCAGAACAGGGGGCGCGAGCAATCAGCCCCAGCATTTT.